Sequencing of this TCR beta chain was carried out in a study of blood T cell repertoires in COVID-19. Original processing methods: It was from reference gene primer amplification that nucleated cell counts were estimated. Using immunoSEQ multiplex PCR, the repertoire was profiled, and TCRdb retains in-frame clones only, with some absent. D and trimming come from the DNA, and the V and J calls and clone size come from that table. This table has 65,000 to 90,000 clones, about four fifths appearing once. This CDR3 comprises 13 residues. In germline, CDR1 is LGHDT, CDR2 YNNKEL (reference sequence). V was cut by 0 bases and J by 8 bases, with 10 bases left in between.

The chain uses TRBV3-1 (or the pseudogene TRBV3-2) and TRBJ1-2; D ambiguous. The sequencing input was peripheral blood. The sequence came from a man aged 55 to 70 with acute or convalescent COVID-19. The DNA for the CDR3 is TGTGCCAGCAGCCAAGAGATGGGAGACGGCTACACCTTC. This translates into CASSQEMGDGYTF.